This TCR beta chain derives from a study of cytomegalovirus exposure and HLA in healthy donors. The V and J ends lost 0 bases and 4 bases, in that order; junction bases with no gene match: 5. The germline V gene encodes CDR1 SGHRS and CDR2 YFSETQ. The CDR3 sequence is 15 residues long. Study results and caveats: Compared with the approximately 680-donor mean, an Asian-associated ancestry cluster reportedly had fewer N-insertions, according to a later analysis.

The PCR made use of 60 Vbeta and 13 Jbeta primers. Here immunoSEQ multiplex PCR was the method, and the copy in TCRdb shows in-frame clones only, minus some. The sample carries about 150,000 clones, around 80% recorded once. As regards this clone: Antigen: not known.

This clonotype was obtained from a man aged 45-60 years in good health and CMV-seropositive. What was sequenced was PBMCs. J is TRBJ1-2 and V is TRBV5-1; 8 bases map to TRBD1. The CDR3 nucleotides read TGCGCCAGCAGCTTGGCCGGGCAGGGGGCCTATGGCTACACCTTC. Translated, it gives CASSLAGQGAYGYTF.